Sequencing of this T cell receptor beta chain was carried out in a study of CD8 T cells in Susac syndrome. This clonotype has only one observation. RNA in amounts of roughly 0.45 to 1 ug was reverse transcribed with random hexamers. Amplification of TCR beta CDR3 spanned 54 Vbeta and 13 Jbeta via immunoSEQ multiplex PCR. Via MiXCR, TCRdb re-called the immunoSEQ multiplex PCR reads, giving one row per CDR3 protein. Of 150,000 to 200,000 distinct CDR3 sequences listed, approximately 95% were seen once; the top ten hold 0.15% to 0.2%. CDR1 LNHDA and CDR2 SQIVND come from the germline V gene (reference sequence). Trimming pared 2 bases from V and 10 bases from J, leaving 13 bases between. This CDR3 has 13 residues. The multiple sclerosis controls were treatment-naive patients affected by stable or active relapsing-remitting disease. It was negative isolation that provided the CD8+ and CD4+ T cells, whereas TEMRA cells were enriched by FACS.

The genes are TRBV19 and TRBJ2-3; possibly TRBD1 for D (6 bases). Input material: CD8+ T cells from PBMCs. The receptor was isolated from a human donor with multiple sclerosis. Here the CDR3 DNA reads TGTGCCAGTAGTATACGGACAGACTCGGCGCAGTATTTT. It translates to CASSIRTDSAQYF.